This TCR beta chain comes out of a study of siplizumab effects on memory and regulatory T cells. General observations from the study: In unstimulated cells, naive T cells appeared more diverse than memory T cells and seemed major alloresponse contributors. In roughly 75-95% of proliferating CD4+ or CD8+ clones, a naive or memory phenotype could not be assigned.

As regards this clone: The antigen is unknown.

TCR templates numbering 95,000 to 100,000 were assayed per sample. The table came from immunoSEQ multiplex PCR; TCRdb's copy has only in-frame clones and leaves some out. The repertoire holds about 110,000 clones, with roughly 92% as singletons. The CDR3 loop spans 15 amino acids. CDR1 LNHDA and CDR2 SQIVND come from the germline V gene (reference sequence). Trimming at V came to 6 bases and at J to 2 bases, leaving 5 bases not matched to a gene. This TCR derives from a human donor in good health. The chain couples TRBV19 to TRBJ2-3; TRBD2 agrees at 10 bases. Sequenced material: CD4+ T cells sorted from blood. Here the CDR3 reads CASRLSGGNTDTQYF. The CDR3 region has the DNA TGTGCCAGTAGGCTTAGCGGGGGGAACACAGATACGCAGTATTTT. The full variable domain, in which reference TRBV19 and TRBJ2-3 provide the parts outside the CDR3, is DGGITQSPKYLFRKEGQNVTLSCEQNLNHDAMYWYRQDPGQGLRLIYYSQIVNDFQKGDIAEGYSVSREKKESFPLTVTSAQKNPTAFYLCASRLSGGNTDTQYFGPGTRLTVL.